A single sample is the source of the 12 T cell receptor beta chains below, sequenced in a study of vaccination effects on CD4 cells after COVID-19. These receptors are not linked to any known antigen. Only in-frame clones appear in the TCRdb table, and some are missing; sequencing was by immunoSEQ multiplex PCR. The repertoire consists of roughly 25,000 clones, with roughly 73% occurring once and the leading ten covering about 5%. Within the ViraFEST assay, antigen-specific CD4+ T cells underwent expansion with viral peptide pools prior to sequencing. Cells that had been cultured for roughly 9 days were the source of isolated CD4+ T cells. The study found no prior SARS-CoV-2 infection in the vaccine recipients, who tested negative for nucleocapsid antibodies. The specimen was CD4+ T cells from PBMCs cultured with SARS-CoV-2 spike peptides, collected before COVID-19 vaccination. The receptor set was obtained from a human donor who received a COVID-19 vaccine.

The rearrangement uses TRBV7-9 and TRBJ2-3; D is uncertain. V was pared by 2 bases and J by 4 bases, with 25 bases between. Germline V CDR1 and CDR2: SEHNR, FQNEAQ (reference sequence). CDR3 length equals 19 residues. The chain's CDR3 is CASSLFNLVSLEKSDTQYF. CDR3 nucleotide sequence: TGTGCCAGCAGCTTATTTAATCTTGTTTCGCTAGAAAAATCAGATACGCAGTATTTT.

V is TRBV7-6 and J is TRBJ2-1; TRBD1 is a possible D gene (6 bases). V was cut by 4 bases and J by 2 bases, with 15 bases left in between. The CDR3 is 16 residues long. Germline loops: CDR1 SGHVS, CDR2 FNYEAQ. The CDR3 nucleotides are TGTGCCAGCAGCTACCGGACAGACCCAACCTACAATGAGCAGTTCTTC. Translated: CASSYRTDPTYNEQFF.

This chain joins TRBV12-3 or TRBV12-4 and TRBJ2-1; no reliable D call. V was shortened by 3 bases and J by 10 bases, with 7 bases between the two germline ends. The CDR3 has 11 residues. CDR3 sequence (DNA): TGTGCCAGCAGTTTTGGGTCCGAGCAGTTCTTC. Translated, it gives CASSFGSEQFF.

This clone was observed once. The chain is built from TRBV7-8 and TRBJ1-4; D gene ambiguous. Trimming cost V 1 base and J 0 bases, with 9 bases left between them. CDR1 is SGHVS and CDR2 is FQNEAQ in the germline V gene. The CDR3 runs 16 residues. CDR3 DNA sequence: TGTGCCAGCAGCTTAGGGCTGACCCCAACTAATGAAAAACTGTTTTTT. It yields the protein CASSLGLTPTNEKLFF.

This clone was seen more than once but under ten times. The chain links TRBV12-3 or TRBV12-4 to TRBJ1-5, with D unclear. This CDR3 has 13 amino acids. The V end lost 7 bases, the J end lost 1 base, and 8 bases lay between the germline ends. The CDR3 nucleotides are TGTGCCAGCACGGACGGGAGCAATCAGCCCCAGCATTTT. It specifies CASTDGSNQPQHF.

This chain uses TRBV5-6 with TRBJ1-3; D is undetermined. The CDR3 is 12 residues long. V lost 4 bases and J 3 bases, leaving 5 bases between the germline ends. The V gene's germline CDR1 is SGHDT and CDR2 YYEEEE. CDR3 in amino acids: CASSLSGNTIYF. As DNA, the CDR3 is TGTGCCAGCAGCCTGAGTGGAAACACCATATATTTT.

J is TRBJ2-2 and V is TRBV2, with D perhaps assigned TRBD1 or TRBD2 (7 bases each). There are 14 residues in the CDR3. CDR1 and CDR2 from the germline V gene are SNHLY and FYNNEI. Between the trimmed V and J ends, which lost 6 bases and 5 bases, there was a span of 13 bases. Here the CDR3 DNA reads TGTGCCAGCAGCCCTCAGGGGGGGACCGGGGAGCTGTTTTTT. It yields the protein CASSPQGGTGELFF.

The chain employs TRBV9 and TRBJ1-2; D call uncertain. The CDR3 has 12 amino acids. Germline lookup yields CDR1 SGDLS and CDR2 YYNGEE. Trimming removed 2 bases at V and 7 bases at J, with 9 bases between. CDR3 protein: CASSVEGLGYTF. CDR3 nucleotide sequence: TGTGCCAGCAGCGTGGAAGGACTTGGCTACACCTTC.

V and J are TRBV7-9 and TRBJ1-6, with D tentatively TRBD1 (6 bases). Trimming shortened V by 1 base and J by 5 bases, and 12 bases separated the two germline ends. The CDR3 consists of 16 residues. CDR1 and CDR2 from the germline V gene are SEHNR and FQNEAQ (reference sequence). DNA for the CDR3: TGTGCCAGCAGCTTAGGAGGGGGGCTAAATAATTCACCCCTCCACTTT. It specifies CASSLGGGLNNSPLHF.

The chain is built from TRBV7-8 and TRBJ2-2; D unresolved. Trimming shortened V by 1 base and J by 5 bases, and 5 bases separated the two germline ends. Germline-derived CDR1 and CDR2 are SGHVS and FQNEAQ. This CDR3 comprises 13 residues. The CDR3 region is CASSLVETGELFF. The CDR3 DNA reads TGTGCCAGCAGCTTAGTCGAGACCGGGGAGCTGTTTTTT.

The CDR3 region is CASSLGAWAGEDEKLFF. CDR3 in DNA: TGTGCCAGCAGCTTAGGGGCTTGGGCAGGGGAGGATGAAAAACTGTTTTTT. This chain joins TRBV7-6 and TRBJ1-4; tentatively, D is TRBD1 (6 bases). Germline lookup yields CDR1 SGHVS and CDR2 FNYEAQ. CDR3 size: 17 residues. The ends were cut back, 1 base at V and 6 bases at J, with 18 bases in the middle. The full variable domain, its missing parts supplied by reference TRBV7-6 and TRBJ1-4, is GAGVSQSPRYKVTKRGQDVALRCDPISGHVSLYWYRQALGQGPEFLTYFNYEAQQDKSGLPNDRFSAERPEGSISTLTIQRTEQRDSAMYRCASSLGAWAGEDEKLFFGSGTQLSVL.

This chain connects TRBV11-1 to TRBJ2-7; D possibly corresponds to TRBD1 (6 bases). The CDR3 length is 14 residues. CDR1 and CDR2 (germline): SGHAT, FQDESV (reference sequence). Trimming shortened V by 6 bases and J by 9 bases, and 21 bases separated the two germline ends. This chain's CDR3 is CASRYRVGKTAQYF. In nucleotides, the CDR3 is TGTGCCAGCAGGTACAGGGTGGGAAAAACTGCGCAGTACTTC.